Sequencing of this T cell receptor beta chain was carried out in a study of cytomegalovirus exposure and HLA in healthy donors. Use of 60 Vbeta and 13 Jbeta primers characterized the PCR. Authors' data handling: About 11 million shared chains were among the approximately 87 million unique TCR beta chains that a later analysis counted. The protocol was immunoSEQ multiplex PCR, while the TCRdb copy is restricted to in-frame clones and leaves out a portion. That table supplies the V and J calls and clone size; D and trimming were determined from the DNA. Among more than 95,000 clones listed, over 70% were seen once. Concerning this clone: The antigen remains undetermined.

The CDR3 contains 16 residues. The germline gives CDR1 MNHEY, CDR2 SMNVEV (reference sequence). V was pared by 5 bases and J by 6 bases, with 20 bases between. Study-wide results and caveats: With further analysis later on, most CMV-associated TCR beta chains appeared HLA-restricted. After further analysis at a later stage, roughly 16,000 TCR beta sequences were associated with HLA alleles at 0.05 false discovery rate. In an earlier analysis, productive rearrangement rates for most beta V segments clustered near 87% or 30%.

Sequencing was performed on PBMCs. The sequence derives from a male donor in good health and CMV-seronegative. The rearrangement joins TRBV27 to TRBJ2-1, with D possibly being TRBD1 (6 bases). The CDR3 here is CASSPLLAGESNEQFF. In DNA form, the CDR3 reads TGTGCCAGCAGTCCCCTCCTGGCAGGGGAAAGCAATGAGCAGTTCTTC.